The source of this T cell receptor beta chain is a study of T-cell memory formation after mild COVID-19. The CDR3 covers 14 residues. Unmatched junction bases numbered 6, after V lost 6 bases and J lost 4 bases. Germline lookup yields CDR1 KGHSH and CDR2 LQKENI. Via MiXCR, TCRdb re-called the 5' RACE reads, giving one row per CDR3 protein. The sample lists approximately 50,000 distinct CDR3 sequences, roughly 9% occurring once. Sequenced material: PBMCs or a T cell subset sorted from them (not recorded which). The sequence derives from an adult woman who had mild COVID-19 (a few samples of this study predate the infection). Cell type and time point are not known. The chain has TRBV18 and TRBJ1-1, with TRBD1 identical over 9 bases. The CDR3 spells CASSPGTGITEAFF. Here the CDR3 DNA reads TGTGCCAGCTCTCCCGGGACAGGGATCACTGAAGCTTTCTTT.